Sequencing of this TCR beta chain was carried out in a study of cytomegalovirus exposure and HLA in healthy donors. For the study at large: Earlier work reported 100 million or so unique TCR beta sequences from 180 million or so T cells.

The PCR had 60 Vbeta and 13 Jbeta primers. Assay used: immunoSEQ multiplex PCR; TCRdb lists only in-frame clones, some missing. The sample contains 200,000 to 250,000 clones, around 89% of which appear only once. Study-level findings and limits: CMV serostatus was the sole immune exposure data available. HLA alleles were associated with 17,000 or so TCR beta sequences in a later analysis at 0.05 false discovery rate. The study designated 150 to 200 TCR beta chains cytomegalovirus-associated.

A word on this clone: Its specificity is unknown.

Trimming took off 6 bases at V and 4 bases at J, with 12 bases between the two ends. This CDR3 comprises 13 residues. Germline CDR1 is KGHSH and CDR2 is LQKENI. Sequencing used PBMCs. This chain joins TRBV18 and TRBJ1-1, with D perhaps matching TRBD1 (5 bases). The TCR comes from a woman younger than 35 in good health and CMV-seronegative. DNA for the CDR3: TGTGCCAGCTCTCCCACGGGGGTCACTGAAGCTTTCTTT. Translated: CASSPTGVTEAFF.